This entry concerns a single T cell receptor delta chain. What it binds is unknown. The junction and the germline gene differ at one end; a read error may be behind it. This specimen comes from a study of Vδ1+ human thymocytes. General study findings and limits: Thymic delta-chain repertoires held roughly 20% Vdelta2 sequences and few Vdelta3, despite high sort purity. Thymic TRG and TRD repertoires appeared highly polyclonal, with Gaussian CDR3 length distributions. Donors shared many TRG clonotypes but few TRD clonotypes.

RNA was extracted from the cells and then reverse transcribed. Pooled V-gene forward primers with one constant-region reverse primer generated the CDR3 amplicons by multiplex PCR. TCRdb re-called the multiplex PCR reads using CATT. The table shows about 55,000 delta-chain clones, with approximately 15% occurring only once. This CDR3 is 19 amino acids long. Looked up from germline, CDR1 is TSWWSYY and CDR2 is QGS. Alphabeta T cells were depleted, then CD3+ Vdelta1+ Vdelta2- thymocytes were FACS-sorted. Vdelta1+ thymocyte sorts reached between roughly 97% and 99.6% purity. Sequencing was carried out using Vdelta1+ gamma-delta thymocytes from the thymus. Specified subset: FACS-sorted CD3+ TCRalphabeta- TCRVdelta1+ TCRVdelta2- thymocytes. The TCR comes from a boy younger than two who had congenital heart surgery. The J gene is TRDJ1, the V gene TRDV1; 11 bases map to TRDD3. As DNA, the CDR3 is TGTGCTCTTGGGGAACGGGCACCCTCTGGGGGATACTTAACCGATAAACTCATATTT. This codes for CALGERAPSGGYLTDKLIF.